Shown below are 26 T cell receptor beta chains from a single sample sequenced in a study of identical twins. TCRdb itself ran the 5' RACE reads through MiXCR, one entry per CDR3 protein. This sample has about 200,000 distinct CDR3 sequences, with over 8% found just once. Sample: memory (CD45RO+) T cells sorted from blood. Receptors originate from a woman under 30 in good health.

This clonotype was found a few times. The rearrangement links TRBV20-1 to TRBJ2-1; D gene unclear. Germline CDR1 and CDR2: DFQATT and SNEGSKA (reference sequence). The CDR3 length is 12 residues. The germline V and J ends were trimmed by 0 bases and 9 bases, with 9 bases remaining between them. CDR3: CSARDLHTEQFF. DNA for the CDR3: TGCAGTGCTAGAGATCTCCATACTGAGCAGTTCTTC.

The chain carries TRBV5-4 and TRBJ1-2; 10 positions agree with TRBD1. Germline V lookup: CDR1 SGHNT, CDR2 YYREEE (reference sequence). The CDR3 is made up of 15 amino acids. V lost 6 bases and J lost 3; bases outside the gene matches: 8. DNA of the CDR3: TGTGCCAGCACCCAGGCGGACAGGGGGGACTATGGCTACACCTTC. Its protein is CASTQADRGDYGYTF.

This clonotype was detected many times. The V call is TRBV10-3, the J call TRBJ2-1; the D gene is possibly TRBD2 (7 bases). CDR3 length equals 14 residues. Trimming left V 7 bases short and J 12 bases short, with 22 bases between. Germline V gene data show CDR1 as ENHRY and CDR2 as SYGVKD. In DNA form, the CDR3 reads TGTGCCATCATGCCCGGGGGGCCCTCCTTCTTGCAGTTCTTC. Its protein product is CAIMPGGPSFLQFF.

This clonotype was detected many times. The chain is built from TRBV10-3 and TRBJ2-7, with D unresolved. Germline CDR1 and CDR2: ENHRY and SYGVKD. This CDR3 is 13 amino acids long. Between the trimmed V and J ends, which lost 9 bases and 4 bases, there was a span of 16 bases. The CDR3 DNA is TGTGCCATACTCAGCCTAGATCAGTACGAGCAGTACTTC. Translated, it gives CAILSLDQYEQYF.

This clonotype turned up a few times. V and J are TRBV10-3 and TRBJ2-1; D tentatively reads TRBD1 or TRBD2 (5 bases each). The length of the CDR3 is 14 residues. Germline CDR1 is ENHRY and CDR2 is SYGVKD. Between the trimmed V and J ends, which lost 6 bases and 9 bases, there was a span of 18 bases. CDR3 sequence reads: CAISPRGLPGEQFF. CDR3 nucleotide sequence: TGTGCCATCAGCCCACGGGGCCTCCCGGGTGAGCAGTTCTTC.

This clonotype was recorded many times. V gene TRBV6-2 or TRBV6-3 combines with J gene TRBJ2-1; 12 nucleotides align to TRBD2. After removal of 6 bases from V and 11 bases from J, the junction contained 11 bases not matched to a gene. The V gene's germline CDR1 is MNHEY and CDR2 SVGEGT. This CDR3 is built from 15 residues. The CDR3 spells CASSNLAGGPVKQFF. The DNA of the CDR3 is TGTGCCAGCAGCAATCTAGCGGGAGGGCCTGTTAAGCAGTTCTTC.

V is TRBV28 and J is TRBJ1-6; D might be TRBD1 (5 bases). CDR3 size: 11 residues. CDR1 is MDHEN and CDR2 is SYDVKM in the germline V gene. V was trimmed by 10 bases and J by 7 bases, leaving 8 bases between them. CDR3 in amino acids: CATWGNSPLHF. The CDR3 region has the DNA TGTGCCACTTGGGGGAATTCACCCCTCCACTTT.

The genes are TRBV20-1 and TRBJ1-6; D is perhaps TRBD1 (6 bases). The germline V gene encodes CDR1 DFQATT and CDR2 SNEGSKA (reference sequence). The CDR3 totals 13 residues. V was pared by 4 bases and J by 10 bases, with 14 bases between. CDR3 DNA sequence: TGCAGTGCTACGAGCGACAGGAACTCACCCCTCCACTTT. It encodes CSATSDRNSPLHF.

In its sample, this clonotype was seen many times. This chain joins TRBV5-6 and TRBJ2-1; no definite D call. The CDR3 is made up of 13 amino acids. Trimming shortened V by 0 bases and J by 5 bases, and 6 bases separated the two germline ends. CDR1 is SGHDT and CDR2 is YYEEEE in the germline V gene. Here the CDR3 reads CASSLGLHNEQFF. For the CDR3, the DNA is TGTGCCAGCAGCTTGGGACTGCACAATGAGCAGTTCTTC.

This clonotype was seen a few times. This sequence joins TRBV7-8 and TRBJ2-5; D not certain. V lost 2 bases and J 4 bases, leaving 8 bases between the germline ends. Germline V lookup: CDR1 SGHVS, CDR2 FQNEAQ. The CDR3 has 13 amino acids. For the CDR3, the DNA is TGTGCCAGCAGCTTATTATCACGAGAGACCCAGTACTTC. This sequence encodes CASSLLSRETQYF.

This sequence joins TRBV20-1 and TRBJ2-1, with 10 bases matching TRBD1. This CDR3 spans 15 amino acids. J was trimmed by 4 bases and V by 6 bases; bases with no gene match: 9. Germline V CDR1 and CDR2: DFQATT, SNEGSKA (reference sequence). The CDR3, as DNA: TGCAGTGCGCGACCGGGGGACAGGGGATACAATGAGCAGTTCTTC. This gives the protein CSARPGDRGYNEQFF.

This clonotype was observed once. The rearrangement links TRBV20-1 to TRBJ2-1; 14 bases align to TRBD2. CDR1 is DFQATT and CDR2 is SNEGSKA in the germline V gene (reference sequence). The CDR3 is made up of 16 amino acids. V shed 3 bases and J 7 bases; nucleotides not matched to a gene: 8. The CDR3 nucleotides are TGCAGTGCTAGGGAAAGGAGGACTAGCGGGGGGAATGAGCAGTTCTTC. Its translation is CSARERRTSGGNEQFF.

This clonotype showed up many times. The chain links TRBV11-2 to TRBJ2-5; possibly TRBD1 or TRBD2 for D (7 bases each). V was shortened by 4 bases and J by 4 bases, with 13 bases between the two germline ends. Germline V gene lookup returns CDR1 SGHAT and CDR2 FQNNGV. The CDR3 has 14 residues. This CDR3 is CASSYLRGGETQYF. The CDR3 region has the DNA TGTGCCAGCAGCTACCTCAGGGGGGGAGAGACCCAGTACTTC. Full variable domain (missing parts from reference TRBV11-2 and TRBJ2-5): EAGVAQSPRYKIIEKRQSVAFWCNPISGHATLYWYQQILGQGPKLLIQFQNNGVVDDSQLPKDRFSAERLKGVDSTLKIQPAKLEDSAVYLCASSYLRGGETQYFGPGTRLLVL.

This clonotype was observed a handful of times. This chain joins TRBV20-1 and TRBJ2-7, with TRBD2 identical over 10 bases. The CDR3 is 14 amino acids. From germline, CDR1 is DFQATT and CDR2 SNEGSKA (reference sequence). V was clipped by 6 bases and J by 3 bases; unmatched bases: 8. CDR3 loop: CSADKRGGGYEQYF. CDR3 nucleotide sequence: TGCAGTGCAGACAAGCGGGGGGGCGGCTACGAGCAGTACTTC.

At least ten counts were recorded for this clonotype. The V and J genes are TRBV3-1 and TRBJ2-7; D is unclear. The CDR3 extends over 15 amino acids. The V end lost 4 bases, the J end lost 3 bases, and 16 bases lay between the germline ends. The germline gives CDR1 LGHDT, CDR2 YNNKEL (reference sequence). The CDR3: CASSRPGSNVYEQYF. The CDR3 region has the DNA TGTGCCAGCAGCCGCCCCGGGTCCAACGTCTACGAGCAGTACTTC.

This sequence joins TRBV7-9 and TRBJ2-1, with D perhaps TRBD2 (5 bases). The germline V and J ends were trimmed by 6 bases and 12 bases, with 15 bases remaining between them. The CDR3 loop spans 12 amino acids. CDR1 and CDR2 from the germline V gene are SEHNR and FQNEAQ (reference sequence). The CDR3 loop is CASSPDSSGQFF. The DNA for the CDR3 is TGTGCCAGCAGTCCGGACTCGTCGGGGCAGTTCTTC. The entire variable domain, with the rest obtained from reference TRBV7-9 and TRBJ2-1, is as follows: DTGVSQNPRHKITKRGQNVTFRCDPISEHNRLYWYRQTLGQGPEFLTYFQNEAQLEKSRLLSDRFSAERPKGSFSTLEIQRTEQGDSAMYLCASSPDSSGQFFGPGTRLTVL.

DNA of the CDR3: TGTGCCAGCAGTTACTCGCAGCGAGCCTACGAGCAGTACTTC. This sequence encodes CASSYSQRAYEQYF. This chain connects TRBV6-5 to TRBJ2-7; D gene uncertain. This CDR3 has 14 residues. V was shortened by 0 bases and J by 2 bases, with 8 bases between the two germline ends. In germline, CDR1 is MNHEY, CDR2 SVGAGI.

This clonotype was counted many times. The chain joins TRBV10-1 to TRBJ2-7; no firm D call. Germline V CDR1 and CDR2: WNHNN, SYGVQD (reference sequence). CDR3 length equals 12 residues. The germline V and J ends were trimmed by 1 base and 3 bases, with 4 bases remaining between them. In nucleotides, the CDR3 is TGCGCCAGCAGTGAGTACAGCTACGAGCAGTACTTC. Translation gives CASSEYSYEQYF.

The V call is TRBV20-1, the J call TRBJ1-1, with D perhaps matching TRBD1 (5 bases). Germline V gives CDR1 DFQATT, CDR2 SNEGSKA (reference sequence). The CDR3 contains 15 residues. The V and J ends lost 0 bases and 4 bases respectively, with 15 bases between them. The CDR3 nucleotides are TGCAGTGCTAGAGATCCCGCGGGCCAGGGCACTGAAGCTTTCTTT. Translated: CSARDPAGQGTEAFF.

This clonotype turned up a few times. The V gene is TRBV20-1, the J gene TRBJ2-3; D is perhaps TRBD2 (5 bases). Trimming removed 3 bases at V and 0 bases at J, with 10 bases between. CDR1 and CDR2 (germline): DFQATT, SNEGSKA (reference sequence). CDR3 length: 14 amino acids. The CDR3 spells CSASRWESTDTQYF. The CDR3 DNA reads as TGCAGTGCTAGTAGGTGGGAGAGCACAGATACGCAGTATTTT.

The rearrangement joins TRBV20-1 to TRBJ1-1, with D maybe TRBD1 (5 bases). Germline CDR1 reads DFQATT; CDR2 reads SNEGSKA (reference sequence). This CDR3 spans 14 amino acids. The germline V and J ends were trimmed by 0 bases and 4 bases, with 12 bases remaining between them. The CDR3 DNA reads TGCAGTGCTAGAGATGACCAGGGAAGCACTGAAGCTTTCTTT. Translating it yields CSARDDQGSTEAFF.

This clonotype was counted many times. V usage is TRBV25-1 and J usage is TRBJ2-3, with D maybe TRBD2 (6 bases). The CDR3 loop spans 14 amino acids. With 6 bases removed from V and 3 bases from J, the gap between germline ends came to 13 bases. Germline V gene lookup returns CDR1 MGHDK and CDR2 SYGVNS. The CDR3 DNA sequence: TGTGCCAGCAGCGTGGGAGGTTCGACAGATACGCAGTATTTT. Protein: CASSVGGSTDTQYF.

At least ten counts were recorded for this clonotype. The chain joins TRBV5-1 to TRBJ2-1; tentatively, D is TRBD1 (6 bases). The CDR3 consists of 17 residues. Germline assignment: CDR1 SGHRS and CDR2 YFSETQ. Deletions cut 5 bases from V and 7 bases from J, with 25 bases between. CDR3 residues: CASSYSGNSGVMNEQFF. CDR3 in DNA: TGCGCCAGCAGTTATTCGGGGAATTCAGGGGTTATGAATGAGCAGTTCTTC.

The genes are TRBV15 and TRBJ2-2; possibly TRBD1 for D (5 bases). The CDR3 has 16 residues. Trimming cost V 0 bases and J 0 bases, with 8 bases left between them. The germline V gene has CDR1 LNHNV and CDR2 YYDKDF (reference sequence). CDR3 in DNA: TGTGCCACCAGCAGAGATGGGGCGGCGAACACCGGGGAGCTGTTTTTT. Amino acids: CATSRDGAANTGELFF.

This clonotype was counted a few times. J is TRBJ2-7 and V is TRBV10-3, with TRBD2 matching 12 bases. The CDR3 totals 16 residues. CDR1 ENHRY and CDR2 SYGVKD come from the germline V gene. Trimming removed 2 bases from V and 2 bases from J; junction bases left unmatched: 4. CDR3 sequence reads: CAISEGLAGLTYEQYF. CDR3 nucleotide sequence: TGTGCCATCAGTGAGGGACTAGCGGGGCTTACCTACGAGCAGTACTTC.

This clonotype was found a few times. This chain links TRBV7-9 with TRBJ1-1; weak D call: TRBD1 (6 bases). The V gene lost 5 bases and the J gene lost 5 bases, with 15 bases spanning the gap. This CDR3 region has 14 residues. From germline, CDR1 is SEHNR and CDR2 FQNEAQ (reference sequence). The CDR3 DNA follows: TGTGCCAGCAGCCGCAGGGGCACCCGGACTGAAGCTTTCTTT. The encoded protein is CASSRRGTRTEAFF.